Listed below are T cell receptor beta chains from one sample, sequenced in a study of blood T cell repertoires in COVID-19. Here immunoSEQ multiplex PCR was the method, and the copy in TCRdb shows in-frame clones only, minus some. The sample gives about 100,000 clones, more than 80% of which show up once; 3.5% to 5% is in the top ten. Input material: peripheral blood. Receptors originate from a human donor in a cohort sampled during active COVID-19. Each CDR3 is given with its conserved first and last residue. Each record gives: V gene, J gene, CDR3 protein.

V: TRBV7-8
J: TRBJ2-3
CDR3: CASSRGGGSDTQYF

V: TRBV29-1
J: TRBJ1-1
CDR3: CSVESGGSEAFF

V: TRBV6-5
J: TRBJ1-1
CDR3: CASSYGGSEAFF

V: TRBV6-5
J: TRBJ1-1
CDR3: CASSSAGLNTEAFF

V: TRBV5-3
J: TRBJ2-3
CDR3: CARRFGQGDTDTQYF

V: TRBV18
J: TRBJ2-7
CDR3: CASSPFRDRVSYEQYF

V: TRBV5-1
J: TRBJ2-7
CDR3: CASSYWADDEQYF

V: TRBV19
J: TRBJ1-2
CDR3: CASSIGAQGRYGYTF

V: TRBV9
J: TRBJ1-3
CDR3: CASSSVSSGNTIYF

V: TRBV15
J: TRBJ1-2
CDR3: CATSQGWANGYTF

V: TRBV20-1
J: TRBJ2-1
CDR3: CSTTRADEQFF

V: TRBV10-3
J: TRBJ2-5
CDR3: CAISEVLAETQYF

V: TRBV10-2
J: TRBJ2-1
CDR3: CASRARGGGPPLHYEQFF

V: TRBV18
J: TRBJ2-2
CDR3: CASSNRAGELFF

V: TRBV6-6
J: TRBJ2-7
CDR3: CASRNPGQYEQYF

V: TRBV27
J: TRBJ1-5
CDR3: CASRSGIISNQPQHF

V: TRBV28
J: TRBJ2-7
CDR3: CASSLGGGSSYEQYF

V: TRBV11-2
J: TRBJ1-2
CDR3: CASSAGPIYGYTF

V: TRBV7-9
J: TRBJ2-3
CDR3: CASSYRSGGAVGTDTQYF

V: TRBV6-6
J: TRBJ2-3
CDR3: CASSLTGGTDTQYF

V: TRBV7-2
J: TRBJ2-7
CDR3: CASSLEGRGGYEQYF

V: TRBV6-4
J: TRBJ2-2
CDR3: CASSRTPGGSNTGELFF